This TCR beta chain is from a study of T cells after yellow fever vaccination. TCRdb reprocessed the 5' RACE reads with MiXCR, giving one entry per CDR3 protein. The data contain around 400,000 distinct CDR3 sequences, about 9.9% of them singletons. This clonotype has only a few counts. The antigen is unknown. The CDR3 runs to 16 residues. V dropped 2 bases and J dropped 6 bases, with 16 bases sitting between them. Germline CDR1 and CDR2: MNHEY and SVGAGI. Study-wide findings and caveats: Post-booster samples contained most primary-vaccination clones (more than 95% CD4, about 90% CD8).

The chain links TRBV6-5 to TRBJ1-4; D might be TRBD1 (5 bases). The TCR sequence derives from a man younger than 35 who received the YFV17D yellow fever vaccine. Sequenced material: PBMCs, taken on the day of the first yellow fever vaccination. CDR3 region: CASSYKGRPLDEKLFF. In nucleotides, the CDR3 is TGTGCCAGCAGTTACAAGGGGCGGCCTCTAGATGAAAAACTGTTTTTT.